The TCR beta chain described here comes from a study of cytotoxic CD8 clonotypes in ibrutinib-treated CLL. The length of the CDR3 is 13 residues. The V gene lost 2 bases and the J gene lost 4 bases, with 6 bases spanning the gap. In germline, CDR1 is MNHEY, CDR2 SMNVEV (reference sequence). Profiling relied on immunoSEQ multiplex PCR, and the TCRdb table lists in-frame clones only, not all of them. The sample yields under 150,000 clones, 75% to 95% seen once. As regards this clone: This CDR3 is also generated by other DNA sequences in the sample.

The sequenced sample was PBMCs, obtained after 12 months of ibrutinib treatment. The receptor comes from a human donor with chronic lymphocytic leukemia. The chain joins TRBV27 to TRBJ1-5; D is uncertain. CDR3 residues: CASSLGRNQPQHF. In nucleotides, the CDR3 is TGTGCCAGCAGTTTAGGACGTAATCAGCCCCAGCATTTT.